The 29 T cell receptor beta chains below were found in one sample sequenced in a study of blood T cell repertoires in COVID-19. Some clones are missing from TCRdb's copy, which holds only in-frame ones; the method was immunoSEQ multiplex PCR. The sample holds about 230,000 clones; 65% to 90% are singletons and the top ten take under 1.5%. Material: peripheral blood. Receptor source: a woman aged 35 to 49 who had recovered from COVID-19.

The V call is TRBV19, the J call TRBJ2-7; maybe TRBD1 (5 bases). Trimming left V 1 base short and J 5 bases short, with 9 bases between. Germline V gene data show CDR1 as LNHDA and CDR2 as SQIVND (reference sequence). The CDR3 extends over 13 amino acids. The CDR3 here is CASSIGRAHEQYF. CDR3 sequence (DNA): TGTGCCAGTAGTATAGGCAGGGCCCACGAGCAGTACTTC. Based on the CDR3 plus reference TRBV19 and TRBJ2-7, the full variable domain is DGGITQSPKYLFRKEGQNVTLSCEQNLNHDAMYWYRQDPGQGLRLIYYSQIVNDFQKGDIAEGYSVSREKKESFPLTVTSAQKNPTAFYLCASSIGRAHEQYFGPGTRLTVT.

The chain combines TRBV7-8 with TRBJ1-6; TRBD1 agrees at 10 bases. V dropped 5 bases and J dropped 8; count of bases not matched to a gene: 6. Germline CDR1 reads SGHVS; CDR2 reads FQNEAQ. The CDR3 runs to 15 residues. CDR3 sequence: CASSSDRGLDSPLHF. The CDR3 nucleotides are TGTGCCAGCAGCAGCGACAGGGGGCTGGATTCACCCCTCCACTTT.

The rearrangement links TRBV7-8 to TRBJ1-5; maybe TRBD1 (6 bases). The V end was cut by 6 bases, the J end by 0 bases, with 15 bases between. In germline, CDR1 is SGHVS, CDR2 FQNEAQ. There are 16 residues in the CDR3. CDR3 sequence: CASRPGHRDSNQPQHF. The CDR3 region has the DNA TGTGCCAGCAGACCGGGACACCGCGATAGCAATCAGCCCCAGCATTTT.

This clone was seen just once. The rearrangement joins TRBV5-1 to TRBJ2-1; 9 bases align to TRBD2. Unmatched junction bases numbered 10, after V lost 0 bases and J lost 9 bases. Germline V gene sequence: CDR1 SGHRS, CDR2 YFSETQ. The CDR3 spans 16 residues. CDR3: CASSLALAGMSGEQFF. CDR3 in DNA: TGCGCCAGCAGCTTGGCGCTAGCGGGGATGTCGGGTGAGCAGTTCTTC.

The gene calls are TRBV3-1 (or the pseudogene TRBV3-2) and TRBJ2-2; TRBD1 agrees at 10 bases. V was clipped by 3 bases and J by 10 bases; unmatched bases: 2. Germline V gives CDR1 LGHDT, CDR2 YNNKEL (reference sequence). The CDR3 is 13 residues long. CDR3 residues: CASSQTGGAELFF. The CDR3, as DNA: TGTGCCAGCAGCCAGACAGGGGGCGCGGAGCTGTTTTTT.

V and J are TRBV5-5 and TRBJ2-5, with a possible D match to TRBD2 (5 bases). The CDR3 runs to 14 residues. Between the trimmed V and J ends, which lost 0 bases and 5 bases, there was a span of 11 bases. Germline V CDR1 and CDR2: SGHKS, YYEKEE (reference sequence). CDR3 nucleotides: TGTGCCAGCAGCTTGGACCCGGGCGGGGAGACCCAGTACTTC. Residues: CASSLDPGGETQYF.

The V call is TRBV10-3, the J call TRBJ2-2; 11 nucleotides line up with TRBD2. Per the germline V gene, CDR1 is ENHRY and CDR2 is SYGVKD. The CDR3 is made up of 14 amino acids. V lost 10 bases to trimming and J lost 1 base; unmatched junction nucleotides: 2. The CDR3: CATGLAGNTGELFF. In DNA, the CDR3 is TGTGCCACAGGACTAGCGGGGAACACCGGGGAGCTGTTTTTT.

The chain combines TRBV7-9 with TRBJ1-2; TRBD1 matches at 10 bases. J gave up 7 bases and V 3 bases, and 11 bases lay outside the gene matches. Germline CDR1 SEHNR, CDR2 FQNEAQ (reference sequence). The CDR3 has 16 amino acids. The CDR3 coding sequence is TGTGCCAGCAGCTTGACGGGGGACAGGGGTAAGGTTGGCTACACCTTC. This gives the protein CASSLTGDRGKVGYTF.

V usage is TRBV24-1 and J usage is TRBJ2-3; TRBD2 matches at 13 bases. The CDR3 consists of 16 residues. The germline V gene encodes CDR1 KGHDR and CDR2 SFDVKD. The junction had 6 bases not matched to a gene; V was cut back by 7 bases and J by 3 bases. CDR3 region: CATSDGTSGVTDTQYF. CDR3 nucleotides: TGTGCCACCAGCGACGGGACTAGCGGGGTGACAGATACGCAGTATTTT.

The chain combines TRBV28 with TRBJ1-2; 10 nucleotides line up with TRBD1. J gave up 8 bases and V 6 bases, and 6 bases lay outside the gene matches. The germline V gene encodes CDR1 MDHEN and CDR2 SYDVKM. This CDR3 is built from 13 residues. CDR3 loop: CASSLGQGLGYTF. In DNA, the CDR3 is TGTGCCAGCAGCCTGGGACAGGGGTTGGGCTACACCTTC.

The genes are TRBV3-1 (or the pseudogene TRBV3-2) and TRBJ1-6; tentatively, D is TRBD1 (5 bases). The CDR3 totals 14 residues. The V end lost 0 bases, the J end lost 7 bases, and 7 bases lay between the germline ends. CDR1 LGHDT and CDR2 YNNKEL come from the germline V gene (reference sequence). This CDR3 reads CASSQDDSNSPLHF. The CDR3 nucleotides are TGTGCCAGCAGCCAAGATGACAGCAATTCACCCCTCCACTTT.

The chain joins TRBV6-5 to TRBJ1-1, with D tentatively TRBD1 (5 bases). The CDR3 is 14 amino acids. Germline CDR1 MNHEY, CDR2 SVGAGI. V lost 8 bases and J lost 1, with 14 bases in between. The DNA for the CDR3 is TGTGCCAGCTCGCTCAACCAGGGGAACACTGAAGCTTTCTTT. Translation gives CASSLNQGNTEAFF.

The chain links TRBV5-1 to TRBJ1-2, with 7 bases that match TRBD1. The V segment lost 3 bases and the J segment 4 bases; nucleotides outside the gene matches: 6. The CDR3 totals 14 residues. The germline V gene has CDR1 SGHRS and CDR2 YFSETQ. The CDR3 nucleotides read TGCGCCAGCAGCTCCAGCCAGGGGGGCTATGGCTACACCTTC. It translates to CASSSSQGGYGYTF.

The V call is TRBV7-8, the J call TRBJ1-4, with D unresolved. The CDR3 covers 14 residues. Germline V gives CDR1 SGHVS, CDR2 FQNEAQ. Trimming left V 5 bases short and J 3 bases short, with 10 bases between. CDR3 nucleotide sequence: TGTGCCAGCAGCCGACCGGAGGCTAATGAAAAACTGTTTTTT. Residues: CASSRPEANEKLFF.

The chain recombines TRBV18 with TRBJ2-3; 8 positions agree with TRBD2. This CDR3 spans 15 amino acids. The ends lost 4 bases at V and 3 bases at J; junction bases unmatched: 6. The germline gives CDR1 KGHSH, CDR2 LQKENI. CDR3 residues: CASSRRSGGTDTQYF. CDR3 nucleotide sequence: TGTGCCAGCTCACGAAGAAGCGGGGGAACAGATACGCAGTATTTT.

V and J are TRBV6-5 and TRBJ1-5; TRBD1 might be the D (5 bases). V lost 9 bases, J lost 3 bases, and 15 bases lay in between. The CDR3 is 14 residues long. From germline, CDR1 is MNHEY and CDR2 SVGAGI. CDR3 sequence: CASSLGGANQPQHF. The CDR3 region has the DNA TGTGCCAGTTCATTGGGGGGTGCCAATCAGCCCCAGCATTTT.

The V call is TRBV28, the J call TRBJ2-5; weak D call: TRBD1 (6 bases). Germline values: CDR1 MDHEN, CDR2 SYDVKM. CDR3 size: 14 residues. V lost 4 bases and J lost 6, with 15 bases in between. CDR3 in DNA: TGTGCCAGCAGTTCCTACAGGGTGGGGAAGACCCAGTACTTC. Protein sequence: CASSSYRVGKTQYF.

The chain links TRBV7-2 to TRBJ1-2; D might be TRBD1 (6 bases). Germline V lookup: CDR1 SGHTA, CDR2 FQGNSA. The CDR3 extends over 14 amino acids. V shed 0 bases and J shed 4 bases, with 9 bases lying between them. The CDR3 loop reads CASSLAGGFYGYTF. The DNA for the CDR3 is TGTGCCAGCAGCTTAGCAGGGGGTTTCTATGGCTACACCTTC.

The CDR3 DNA follows: TGTGCCAGCAGCCCCCGGACAGTTATGAACTACGAGCAGTACTTC. Amino acids: CASSPRTVMNYEQYF. J is TRBJ2-7 and V is TRBV11-2; D possibly corresponds to TRBD1 (6 bases). V was clipped by 5 bases and J by 3 bases, with 17 bases between them. Germline assignment: CDR1 SGHAT and CDR2 FQNNGV. This CDR3 region has 15 residues.

The rearrangement links TRBV5-1 to TRBJ2-7; TRBD1 aligns across 9 bases. The germline V gene encodes CDR1 SGHRS and CDR2 YFSETQ. V lost 4 bases to trimming and J lost 2 bases; unmatched junction nucleotides: 10. The CDR3 spans 16 residues. Written as DNA, the CDR3 is TGCGCCAGCAGCCCACCAACCGGGACAGGGACCTACGAGCAGTACTTC. Its protein is CASSPPTGTGTYEQYF.

The CDR3 spells CASSPRGGYGYTF. In DNA form, the CDR3 reads TGTGCCAGCAGCCCCCGGGGGGGGTATGGCTACACCTTC. The chain is built from TRBV7-2 and TRBJ1-2; a weak D match, TRBD1 (5 bases). CDR1 is SGHTA and CDR2 is FQGNSA in the germline V gene. The CDR3 loop spans 13 amino acids. The ends were cut back, 5 bases at V and 5 bases at J, with 12 bases in the middle.

J is TRBJ2-7 and V is TRBV5-5; 8 bases align to TRBD1. V lost 2 bases, J lost 4 bases, and 8 bases stayed unmatched. Germline CDR1 is SGHKS and CDR2 is YYEKEE (reference sequence). The CDR3 has 15 residues. The CDR3 reads CASSFDPTGGYEQYF. Written as DNA, the CDR3 is TGTGCCAGCAGCTTTGATCCAACAGGGGGGTACGAGCAGTACTTC.

The V gene is TRBV7-2, the J gene TRBJ2-7, with D possibly TRBD2 on 6 matching bases. From germline, CDR1 is SGHTA and CDR2 FQGNSA. The ends were cut back, 1 base at V and 3 bases at J, with 16 bases in the middle. This CDR3 is built from 16 residues. CDR3: CASSLVGSGNFYEQYF. The CDR3 DNA sequence: TGTGCCAGCAGCTTAGTGGGTAGCGGTAACTTCTACGAGCAGTACTTC.

This clone has only one observation. The gene calls are TRBV5-4 and TRBJ2-7, with TRBD2 identical over 7 bases. After removal of 5 bases from V and 4 bases from J, the junction contained 12 bases not matched to a gene. The CDR3 runs to 15 residues. Germline-derived CDR1 and CDR2 are SGHNT and YYREEE (reference sequence). The CDR3 DNA follows: TGTGCCAGCAGTATCACGGGGGGAAGAATTTACGAGCAGTACTTC. Protein: CASSITGGRIYEQYF. The variable domain in full, with the rest retrieved from reference TRBV5-4 and TRBJ2-7, is ETGVTQSPTHLIKTRGQQVTLRCSSQSGHNTVSWYQQALGQGPQFIFQYYREEENGRGNFPPRFSGLQFPNYSSELNVNALELDDSALYLCASSITGGRIYEQYFGPGTRLTVT.

This clone was seen only a few times. The chain uses TRBV7-9 and TRBJ2-7; TRBD1 is a possible D gene (6 bases). CDR1 is SEHNR, CDR2 FQNEAQ, per germline (reference sequence). The length of the CDR3 is 12 residues. V dropped 3 bases and J dropped 6 bases, with 9 bases sitting between them. The CDR3 coding sequence is TGTGCCAGCAGCTTTACAGGGCTCGAGCAGTACTTC. Translation: CASSFTGLEQYF. The entire variable domain, with the rest obtained from reference TRBV7-9 and TRBJ2-7, is as follows: DTGVSQNPRHKITKRGQNVTFRCDPISEHNRLYWYRQTLGQGPEFLTYFQNEAQLEKSRLLSDRFSAERPKGSFSTLEIQRTEQGDSAMYLCASSFTGLEQYFGPGTRLTVT.

V is TRBV24-1 and J is TRBJ1-2; D gene uncertain. The CDR3 runs to 14 residues. The germline V and J ends were trimmed by 3 bases and 8 bases, with 15 bases remaining between them. Germline loops: CDR1 KGHDR, CDR2 SFDVKD. The CDR3 coding sequence is TGTGCCACCAGTGATCCCGCCCTGACAAGCGGCTACACCTTC. It encodes CATSDPALTSGYTF.

The DNA of the CDR3 is TGCGCCAGCAGCCAATTACTAGCGGGGCACAATGAGCAGTTCTTC. Translating it yields CASSQLLAGHNEQFF. This sequence joins TRBV4-3 and TRBJ2-1; the match to TRBD2 covers 10 bases. Looked up from germline, CDR1 is LGHNA and CDR2 is YSLEER. V gave up 2 bases and J gave up 5 bases; unmatched junction bases: 3. CDR3 length: 15 amino acids.

V and J are TRBV18 and TRBJ2-3, with a tentative D call TRBD2 (5 bases). This CDR3 spans 16 amino acids. V was pared by 5 bases and J by 0 bases, with 15 bases between. Germline V gene lookup returns CDR1 KGHSH and CDR2 LQKENI. The CDR3 sequence: CASSSGILSSTDTQYF. For the CDR3, the DNA is TGTGCCAGCTCATCCGGGATCCTGTCGAGCACAGATACGCAGTATTTT. Full variable domain (remainder filled in from reference TRBV18 and TRBJ2-3): NAGVMQNPRHLVRRRGQEARLRCSPMKGHSHVYWYRQLPEEGLKFMVYLQKENIIDESGMPKERFSAEFPKEGPSILRIQQVVRGDSAAYFCASSSGILSSTDTQYFGPGTRLTVL.

This clone was recorded a few times. This chain joins TRBV4-3 and TRBJ1-6; D call uncertain. Germline V gives CDR1 LGHNA, CDR2 YSLEER. Trimming pared 1 base from V and 10 bases from J, leaving 5 bases between. This CDR3 contains 12 residues. The chain's CDR3 is CASSQVGSPLHF. As DNA, the CDR3 is TGCGCCAGCAGCCAAGTGGGCTCACCCCTCCACTTT.